This T cell receptor beta chain was profiled in a study of blood T cells in healthy people across ages. V gave up 11 bases and J gave up 0 bases, with 8 bases separating them. The CDR3 has 13 amino acids. CDR1 is ENHRY and CDR2 is SYGVKD in the germline V gene. For the second PCR, which ran for roughly 6 to 12 cycles, a sample-barcoded 5' primer and a J-beta primer mix were used. In TCRdb, the 5' RACE reads were re-called with MiXCR into one record per CDR3 protein. The data show around 1.5 million distinct CDR3 sequences, with around 42% seen just once and under 8% held by the top ten. This TCR derives from a woman between 18 and 29 years old in good health. The chain couples TRBV10-3 to TRBJ2-6; D unclear. Sequenced input: blood. The CDR3 DNA reads TGTGCCGTAGGTGGCTCTGGGGCCAACGTCCTGACTTTC. Amino acid sequence: CAVGGSGANVLTF.